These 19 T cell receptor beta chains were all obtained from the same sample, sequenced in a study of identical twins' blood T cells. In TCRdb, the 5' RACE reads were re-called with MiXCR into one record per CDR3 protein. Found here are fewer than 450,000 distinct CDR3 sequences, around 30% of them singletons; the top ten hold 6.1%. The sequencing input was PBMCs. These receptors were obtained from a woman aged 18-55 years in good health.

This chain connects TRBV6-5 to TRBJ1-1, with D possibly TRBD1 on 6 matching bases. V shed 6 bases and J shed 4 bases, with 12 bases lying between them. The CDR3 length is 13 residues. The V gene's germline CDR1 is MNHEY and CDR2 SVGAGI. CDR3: CASSPIQGTEAFF. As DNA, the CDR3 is TGTGCCAGCAGCCCCATACAGGGCACTGAAGCTTTCTTT.

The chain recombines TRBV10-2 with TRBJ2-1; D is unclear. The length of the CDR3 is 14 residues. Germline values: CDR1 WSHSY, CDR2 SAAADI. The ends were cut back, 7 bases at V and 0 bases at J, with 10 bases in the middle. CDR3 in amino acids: CASNLMNSYNEQFF. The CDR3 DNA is TGCGCCAGCAACCTAATGAACTCCTACAATGAGCAGTTCTTC.

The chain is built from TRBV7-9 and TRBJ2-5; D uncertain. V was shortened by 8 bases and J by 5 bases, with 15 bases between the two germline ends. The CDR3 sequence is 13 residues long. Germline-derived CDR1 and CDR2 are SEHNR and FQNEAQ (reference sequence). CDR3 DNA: TGTGCCAGCTCCAGGTTGGGTTTGGAGACCCAGTACTTC. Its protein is CASSRLGLETQYF. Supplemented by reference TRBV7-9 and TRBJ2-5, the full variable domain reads DTGVSQNPRHKITKRGQNVTFRCDPISEHNRLYWYRQTLGQGPEFLTYFQNEAQLEKSRLLSDRFSAERPKGSFSTLEIQRTEQGDSAMYLCASSRLGLETQYFGPGTRLLVL.

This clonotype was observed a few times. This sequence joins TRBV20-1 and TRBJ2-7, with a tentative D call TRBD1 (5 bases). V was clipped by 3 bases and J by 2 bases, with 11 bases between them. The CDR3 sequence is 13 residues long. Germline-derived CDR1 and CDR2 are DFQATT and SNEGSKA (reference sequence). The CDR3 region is CSARGQLTYEQYF. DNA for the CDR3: TGCAGTGCTAGGGGGCAGCTCACCTACGAGCAGTACTTC.

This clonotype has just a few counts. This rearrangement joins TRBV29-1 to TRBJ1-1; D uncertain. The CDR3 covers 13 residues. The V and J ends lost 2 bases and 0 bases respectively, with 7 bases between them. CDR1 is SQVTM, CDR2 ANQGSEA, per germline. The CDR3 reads CSVELTLNTEAFF. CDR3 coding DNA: TGCAGCGTTGAACTGACCTTGAACACTGAAGCTTTCTTT.

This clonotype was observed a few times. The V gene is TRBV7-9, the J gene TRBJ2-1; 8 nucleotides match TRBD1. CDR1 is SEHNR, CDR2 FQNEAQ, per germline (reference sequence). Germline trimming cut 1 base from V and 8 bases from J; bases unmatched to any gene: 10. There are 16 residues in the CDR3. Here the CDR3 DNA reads TGTGCCAGCAGCTTAGATGCAGGGGGCGGGTACCATGAGCAGTTCTTC. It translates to CASSLDAGGGYHEQFF.

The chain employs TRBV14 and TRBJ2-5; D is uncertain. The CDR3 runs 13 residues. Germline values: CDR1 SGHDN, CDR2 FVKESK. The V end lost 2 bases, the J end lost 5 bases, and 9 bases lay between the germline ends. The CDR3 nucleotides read TGTGCCAGCAGCCAACGTGTTTACGAGACCCAGTACTTC. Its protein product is CASSQRVYETQYF. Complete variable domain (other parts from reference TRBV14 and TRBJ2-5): EAGVTQFPSHSVIEKGQTVTLRCDPISGHDNLYWYRRVMGKEIKFLLHFVKESKQDESGMPNNRFLAERTGGTYSTLKVQPAELEDSGVYFCASSQRVYETQYFGPGTRLLVL.

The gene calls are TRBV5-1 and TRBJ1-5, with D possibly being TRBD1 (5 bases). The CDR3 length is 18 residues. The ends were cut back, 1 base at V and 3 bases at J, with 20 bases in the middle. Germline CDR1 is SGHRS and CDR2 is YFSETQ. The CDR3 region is CASSLPASREDVNQPQHF. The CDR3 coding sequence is TGCGCCAGCAGCTTGCCAGCGTCCAGGGAAGATGTCAATCAGCCCCAGCATTTT.

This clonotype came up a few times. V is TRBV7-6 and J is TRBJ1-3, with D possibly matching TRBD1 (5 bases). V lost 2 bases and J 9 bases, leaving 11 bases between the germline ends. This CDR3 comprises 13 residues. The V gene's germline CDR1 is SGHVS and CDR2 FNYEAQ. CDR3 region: CASSLPRESTIYF. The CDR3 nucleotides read TGTGCCAGCAGCTTACCCAGGGAAAGCACCATATATTTT. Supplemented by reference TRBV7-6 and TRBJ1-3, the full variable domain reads GAGVSQSPRYKVTKRGQDVALRCDPISGHVSLYWYRQALGQGPEFLTYFNYEAQQDKSGLPNDRFSAERPEGSISTLTIQRTEQRDSAMYRCASSLPRESTIYFGEGSWLTVV.

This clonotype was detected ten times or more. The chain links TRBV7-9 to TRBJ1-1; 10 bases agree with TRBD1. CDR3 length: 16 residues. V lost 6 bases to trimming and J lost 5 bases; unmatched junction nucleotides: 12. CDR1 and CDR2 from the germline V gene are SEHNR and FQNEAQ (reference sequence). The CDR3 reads CASRIDRGPLGTEAFF. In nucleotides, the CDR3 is TGTGCCAGCAGAATCGACAGGGGGCCATTGGGGACTGAAGCTTTCTTT.

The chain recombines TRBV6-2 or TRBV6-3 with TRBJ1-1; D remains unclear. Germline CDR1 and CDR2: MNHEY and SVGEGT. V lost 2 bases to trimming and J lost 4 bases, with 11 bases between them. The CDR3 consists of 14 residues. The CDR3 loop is CASSYVVGSTEAFF. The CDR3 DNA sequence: TGTGCCAGCAGTTACGTCGTGGGGAGCACTGAAGCTTTCTTT.

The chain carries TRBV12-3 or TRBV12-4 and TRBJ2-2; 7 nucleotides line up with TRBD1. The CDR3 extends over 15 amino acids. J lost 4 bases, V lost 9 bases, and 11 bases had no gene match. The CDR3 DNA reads TGTGCCAGTTACTTACTCAGGGGGATCACCGGGGAGCTGTTTTTT. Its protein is CASYLLRGITGELFF.

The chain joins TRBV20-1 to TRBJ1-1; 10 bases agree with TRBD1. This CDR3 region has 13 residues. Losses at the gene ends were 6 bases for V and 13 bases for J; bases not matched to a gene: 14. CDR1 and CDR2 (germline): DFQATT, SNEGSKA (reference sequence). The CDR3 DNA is TGCAGTGCCCCCGACAGGGGGCAGATTCTTGGTTTCTTT. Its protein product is CSAPDRGQILGFF.

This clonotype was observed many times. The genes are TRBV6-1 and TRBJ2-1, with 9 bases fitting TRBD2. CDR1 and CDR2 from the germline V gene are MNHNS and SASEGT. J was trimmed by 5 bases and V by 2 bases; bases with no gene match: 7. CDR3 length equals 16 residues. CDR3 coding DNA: TGTGCCAGCAGTGAACATTCGGCGGGAGGGGACAATGAGCAGTTCTTC. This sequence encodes CASSEHSAGGDNEQFF.

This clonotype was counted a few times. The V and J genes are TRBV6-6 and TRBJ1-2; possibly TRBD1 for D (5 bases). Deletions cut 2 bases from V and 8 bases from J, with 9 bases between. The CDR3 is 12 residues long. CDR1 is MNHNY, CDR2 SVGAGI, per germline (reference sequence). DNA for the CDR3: TGTGCCAGCAGTTACGCGGGGCAAGGCTACACCTTC. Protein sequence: CASSYAGQGYTF.

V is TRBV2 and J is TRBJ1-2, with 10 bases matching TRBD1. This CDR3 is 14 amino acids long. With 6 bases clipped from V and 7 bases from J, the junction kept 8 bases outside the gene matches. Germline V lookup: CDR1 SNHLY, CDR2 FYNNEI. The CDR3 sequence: CASRSGTGVRGYTF. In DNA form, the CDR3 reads TGTGCCAGCAGATCCGGGACAGGGGTGCGTGGCTACACCTTC.

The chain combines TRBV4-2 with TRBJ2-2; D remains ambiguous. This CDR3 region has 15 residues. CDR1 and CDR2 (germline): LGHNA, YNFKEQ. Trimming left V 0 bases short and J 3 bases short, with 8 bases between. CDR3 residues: CASSQDDVYTGELFF. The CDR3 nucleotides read TGTGCCAGCAGCCAAGATGACGTCTACACCGGGGAGCTGTTTTTT.

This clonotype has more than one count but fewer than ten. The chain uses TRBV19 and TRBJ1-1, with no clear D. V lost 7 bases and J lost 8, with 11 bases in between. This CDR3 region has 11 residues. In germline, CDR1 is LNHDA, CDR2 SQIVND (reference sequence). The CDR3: CASNSGREAFF. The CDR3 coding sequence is TGTGCCAGTAATTCGGGGAGAGAAGCTTTCTTT.

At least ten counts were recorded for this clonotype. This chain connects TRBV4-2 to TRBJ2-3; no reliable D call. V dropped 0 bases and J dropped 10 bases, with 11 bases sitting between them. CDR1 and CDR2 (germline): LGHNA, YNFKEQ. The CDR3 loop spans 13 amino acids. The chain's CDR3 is CASSQDRQAAQYF. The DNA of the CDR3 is TGTGCCAGCAGCCAAGATCGCCAGGCTGCGCAGTATTTT.